These 9 T cell receptor beta chains were all obtained from the same sample, sequenced in a study of T cell responses to AZD1222 COVID-19 vaccine (dated by TCRdb to about 2021). This specimen's time point label, per the study, means: baseline before first vaccination. Receptor libraries were prepared by the immunoSEQ multiplex PCR assay. The table was pulled from immuneACCESS by TCRdb, which kept in-frame rearrangements only. Such tables lose some clones; where checked, under half of the loss comes from unresolved V genes, and the rest has no known cause. This sample lists about 94,000 clones; 70% to 90% were detected once. Jointly, the top ten make up about an eighth of the sample. The sample consisted of peripheral blood, taken on day 0 of AZD1222 vaccination. All receptors derive from an adult in good health.

The chain has TRBV19 and TRBJ1-2; unclear D gene. Germline V gene lookup returns CDR1 LNHDA and CDR2 SQIVND (reference sequence). The length of the CDR3 is 13 residues. V was cut by 7 bases and J by 4 bases, with 13 bases left in between. CDR3 in DNA: TGTGCCAGTAACAAGGACGGCACCTATGGCTACACCTTC. Translated, it gives CASNKDGTYGYTF.

The chain is built from TRBV5-1 and TRBJ1-2; 8 nucleotides agree with TRBD1. The V and J ends lost 3 bases and 4 bases, in that order; junction bases with no gene match: 5. This CDR3 contains 14 residues. Looked up from germline, CDR1 is SGHRS and CDR2 is YFSETQ. In nucleotides, the CDR3 is TGCGCCAGCAGCTCCGGGGACAGGATCTATGGCTACACCTTC. It yields the protein CASSSGDRIYGYTF.

The chain recombines TRBV4-1 with TRBJ1-1; 8 nucleotides match TRBD1. CDR3 length: 15 amino acids. Trimming at V came to 3 bases and at J to 5 bases, leaving 8 bases not matched to a gene. Germline V CDR1 and CDR2: MGHRA, YSYEKL. The CDR3 DNA reads as TGCGCCAGCAGCCACCAGGGCAGGGGGCATACTGAAGCTTTCTTT. Translation gives CASSHQGRGHTEAFF.

The CDR3 DNA follows: TGTGCCAGCAGCTCGCGAGGGGGAATGGATGAAAAACTGTTTTTT. Residues: CASSSRGGMDEKLFF. V and J are TRBV7-9 and TRBJ1-4, with D possibly TRBD1 on 6 matching bases. Trimming cost V 4 bases and J 6 bases, with 15 bases left between them. The CDR3 extends over 15 amino acids. Germline CDR1 reads SEHNR; CDR2 reads FQNEAQ (reference sequence). The entire variable domain, with the rest obtained from reference TRBV7-9 and TRBJ1-4, is as follows: DTGVSQNPRHKITKRGQNVTFRCDPISEHNRLYWYRQTLGQGPEFLTYFQNEAQLEKSRLLSDRFSAERPKGSFSTLEIQRTEQGDSAMYLCASSSRGGMDEKLFFGSGTQLSVL.

The V call is TRBV3-1 (or the pseudogene TRBV3-2), the J call TRBJ1-1; D is undetermined. The CDR3 covers 12 residues. Germline-derived CDR1 and CDR2 are LGHDT and YNNKEL (reference sequence). Trimming removed 1 base from V and 2 bases from J, with 2 bases in between. CDR3 sequence (DNA): TGTGCCAGCAGCCAAGGAAACACTGAAGCTTTCTTT. Translating it yields CASSQGNTEAFF.

The rearrangement joins TRBV15 to TRBJ1-2; D uncertain. Trimming shortened V by 2 bases and J by 7 bases, and 20 bases separated the two germline ends. Germline V gives CDR1 LNHNV, CDR2 YYDKDF (reference sequence). CDR3 length: 16 residues. The chain's CDR3 is CATSRPGVERLGGYTF. DNA for the CDR3: TGTGCCACCAGCAGACCCGGGGTGGAACGGTTGGGTGGCTACACCTTC. Using reference TRBV15 and TRBJ1-2 for the parts outside the CDR3, the full variable domain is DAMVIQNPRYQVTQFGKPVTLSCSQTLNHNVMYWYQQKSSQAPKLLFHYYDKDFNNEADTPDNFQSRRPNTSFCFLDIRSPGLGDTAMYLCATSRPGVERLGGYTFGSGTRLTVV.

The chain is built from TRBV21-1 and TRBJ2-7. TRBV21-1 is a pseudogene segment. The CDR3 contains 16 residues. The DNA for the CDR3 is TGTGCCAGCAGCCCCCCGGGCCAAAGTGACACCTACGAGCAGTACTTC. Translating it yields CASSPPGQSDTYEQYF.

This chain joins TRBV2 and TRBJ1-3; unclear D gene. The germline gives CDR1 SNHLY, CDR2 FYNNEI. The CDR3 is 14 amino acids. Trimming removed 4 bases at V and 1 base at J, with 8 bases between. Here the CDR3 reads CASSVLGSGNTIYF. The CDR3 region has the DNA TGTGCCAGCAGTGTACTAGGGTCTGGAAACACCATATATTTT. Filled out from reference TRBV2 and TRBJ1-3, the complete variable domain reads EPEVTQTPSHQVTQMGQEVILRCVPISNHLYFYWYRQILGQKVEFLVSFYNNEISEKSEIFDDQFSVERPDGSNFTLKIRSTKLEDSAMYFCASSVLGSGNTIYFGEGSWLTVV.

The CDR3 is CASRDREIYEQYF. CDR3 nucleotides: TGTGCCAGCAGGGACAGGGAGATCTACGAGCAGTACTTC. The chain couples TRBV6-5 to TRBJ2-7; 8 nucleotides agree with TRBD1. V gave up 6 bases and J gave up 3 bases; unmatched junction bases: 4. Germline V gene data show CDR1 as MNHEY and CDR2 as SVGAGI. The CDR3 runs 13 residues.